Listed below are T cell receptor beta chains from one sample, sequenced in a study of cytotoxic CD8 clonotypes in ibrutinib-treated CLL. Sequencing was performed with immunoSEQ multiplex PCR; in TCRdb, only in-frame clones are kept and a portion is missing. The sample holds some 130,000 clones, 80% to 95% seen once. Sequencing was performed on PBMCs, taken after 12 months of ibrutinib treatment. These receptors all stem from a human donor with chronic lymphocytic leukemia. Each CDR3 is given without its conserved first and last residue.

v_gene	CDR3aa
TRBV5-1	ASSFSTDTQY
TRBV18	ASSPLAGSYNEQF
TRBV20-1	SARVQETQY
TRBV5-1	ASSLDAGGYEQY
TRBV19	ASSIRNNEQF
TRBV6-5	ASSVFPSGNTIY
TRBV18	ASSPVSTYGYT
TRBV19	ASSIDRGRGQPQH
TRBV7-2	ASSLRSANAF
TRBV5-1	ASSLTGGNYNEQF
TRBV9	ASSVDRGSEQY
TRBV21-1	ASSISGFEGELF
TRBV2	ASSVGTANEQF
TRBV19	ASSIQILAGGTDTQY
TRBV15	ATSSRDRGRGSNQPQH
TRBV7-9	ASSFEAGELF
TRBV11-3	ASSLGGNTEAF
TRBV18	ASSPTMNTEAF
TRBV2	ASQDPGTEAF
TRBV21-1	ASSKVLRTVSSYNEQF
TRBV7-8	ASRRTSGGSYNEQF
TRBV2	ASSEPREANEKLF
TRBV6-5	ASINRPGQLTEAF
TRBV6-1	ASSDLQGAPQPQH
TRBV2	ASSDSVAGVGELF
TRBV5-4	ASSPGADTQY
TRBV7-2	ASSKGTRDTDTQY
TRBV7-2	ASSFRTGSEGYT
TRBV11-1	ASSLAGREYSGANVLT
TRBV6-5	ASTPRTGYEQY
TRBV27	ASSFNPKTGISYEQY
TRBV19	ASSKGLAGLLYEQY
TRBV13	ASSPGTDRRETQY
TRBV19	ASRALIQGGFDQPQH
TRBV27	ASSSNTEAF
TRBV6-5	ASSYSGNYGYT
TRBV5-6	AKAGGPQYEQY
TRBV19	ASSIGGRDQPQH
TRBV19	ASSPRVLAGTF